Listed here are 19 T cell receptor beta chains from one sample, sequenced in a study of blood T cell repertoires in COVID-19. Here immunoSEQ multiplex PCR was the method, and the copy in TCRdb shows in-frame clones only, minus some. Of about 93,000 clones listed, roughly 90% were seen once; the top ten hold around 1.5%. Sequenced material: peripheral blood. Source of these receptors: a human donor with active COVID-19. The donor label of this sample is uncertain.

CDR3 sequence: CASSLLGGADSPLHF. CDR3 DNA sequence: TGTGCCAGCAGCTTACTAGGCGGGGCTGATTCACCCCTCCACTTT. The gene calls are TRBV7-2 and TRBJ1-6, with a tentative D call TRBD1 (5 bases). The germline V gene encodes CDR1 SGHTA and CDR2 FQGNSA. The CDR3 is 15 residues long. The V end was cut by 2 bases, the J end by 8 bases, with 13 bases between.

The chain links TRBV10-3 to TRBJ1-1; weak D call: TRBD1 (6 bases). The CDR3 covers 13 residues. V gave up 4 bases and J gave up 8 bases, with 14 bases separating them. CDR1 and CDR2 from the germline V gene are ENHRY and SYGVKD. CDR3 in amino acids: CAISAFTGREAFF. The CDR3 DNA is TGTGCCATCAGTGCATTCACAGGGAGAGAAGCTTTCTTT.

This clone has only one observation. The genes are TRBV2 and TRBJ2-2; the match to TRBD2 covers 7 bases. Germline assignment: CDR1 SNHLY and CDR2 FYNNEI. V lost 5 bases to trimming and J lost 5 bases; unmatched junction nucleotides: 2. This CDR3 is built from 13 residues. The CDR3 reads CASSPGRTGELFF. CDR3 DNA sequence: TGTGCCAGCAGTCCCGGGAGGACCGGGGAGCTGTTTTTT.

The V call is TRBV5-1, the J call TRBJ1-1; the D gene is possibly TRBD1 (5 bases). The CDR3 contains 13 residues. Germline CDR1 reads SGHRS; CDR2 reads YFSETQ. V lost 5 bases and J 1 base, leaving 9 bases between the germline ends. The CDR3 region is CASRPQGNTEAFF. In DNA, the CDR3 is TGCGCCAGCAGGCCCCAGGGGAACACTGAAGCTTTCTTT. Variable domain in full (rest from reference TRBV5-1 and TRBJ1-1): KAGVTQTPRYLIKTRGQQVTLSCSPISGHRSVSWYQQTPGQGLQFLFEYFSETQRNKGNFPGRFSGRQFSNSRSEMNVSTLELGDSALYLCASRPQGNTEAFFGQGTRLTVV.

This clone was found once. This sequence joins TRBV21-1 and TRBJ2-3; TRBD1, as called in the table, went unchecked against the DNA. TRBV21-1 is a listed pseudogene. The CDR3 runs to 17 residues. In DNA, the CDR3 is TGTGCCAGCAGCACCGGACAGGGGAAGGGTGACGCAGATACGCAGTATTTT. Translating it yields CASSTGQGKGDADTQYF.

This clone was recorded only once. The chain uses TRBV7-2 and TRBJ1-1, with D uncertain. V lost 5 bases, J lost 4 bases, and 14 bases lay in between. CDR3 size: 14 residues. Germline CDR1 SGHTA, CDR2 FQGNSA. The CDR3 DNA reads as TGTGCCAGCAGCGCCCTACGGGGTCCCACTGAAGCTTTCTTT. This encodes CASSALRGPTEAFF.

The chain uses TRBV5-1 and TRBJ2-5, with D uncertain. Germline CDR1 is SGHRS and CDR2 is YFSETQ. The CDR3 covers 13 residues. The V and J ends lost 2 bases and 6 bases respectively, with 11 bases between them. The CDR3: CASSFTNPKTQYF. CDR3 coding DNA: TGCGCCAGCAGCTTTACTAACCCGAAGACCCAGTACTTC.

The chain uses TRBV6-2 or TRBV6-3 and TRBJ1-5; tentative D call: TRBD1 (6 bases). With 4 bases removed from V and 6 bases from J, the gap between germline ends came to 13 bases. Germline loops: CDR1 MNHEY, CDR2 SVGEGT. The CDR3 loop spans 14 amino acids. CDR3 loop: CASSSAGAGQPQHF. The DNA for the CDR3 is TGTGCCAGCAGTTCAGCAGGGGCCGGTCAGCCCCAGCATTTT.

J is TRBJ2-2 and V is TRBV14, with TRBD1 matching over 7 bases. The CDR3 is 16 amino acids. Germline CDR1 SGHDN, CDR2 FVKESK. After removal of 3 bases from V and 8 bases from J, the junction contained 12 bases not matched to a gene. The CDR3: CASSHQAVQGLGELFF. The CDR3, as DNA: TGTGCCAGCAGCCACCAGGCCGTACAGGGGTTAGGGGAGCTGTTTTTT.

This clone was seen a few times. J is TRBJ1-4 and V is TRBV7-9; D is ambiguous. In germline, CDR1 is SEHNR, CDR2 FQNEAQ (reference sequence). The V end was cut by 4 bases, the J end by 1 base, with 10 bases between. The CDR3 extends over 15 amino acids. The CDR3 nucleotides are TGTGCCAGCAGCTCGCGGGCAGGAACTAATGAAAAACTGTTTTTT. It translates to CASSSRAGTNEKLFF.

The J gene is TRBJ2-7, the V gene TRBV5-6, with 7 bases fitting TRBD1. Germline CDR1 reads SGHDT; CDR2 reads YYEEEE. Germline trimming cut 4 bases from V and 7 bases from J; bases unmatched to any gene: 11. This CDR3 has 14 residues. CDR3 sequence: CASSARRGLSEQYF. The CDR3 nucleotides are TGTGCCAGCAGCGCGCGAAGGGGGCTGAGTGAGCAGTACTTC.

This chain links TRBV18 with TRBJ1-5, with a tentative D call TRBD1 (6 bases). The CDR3 extends over 16 amino acids. In germline, CDR1 is KGHSH, CDR2 LQKENI. Trimming pared 3 bases from V and 4 bases from J, leaving 16 bases between. The CDR3 protein is CASSPSQGRGNQPQHF. As DNA, the CDR3 is TGTGCCAGCTCACCGAGTCAGGGGCGGGGGAATCAGCCCCAGCATTTT.

V usage is TRBV9 and J usage is TRBJ2-3; 8 bases are a match to TRBD2. Germline CDR1 and CDR2: SGDLS and YYNGEE. This CDR3 spans 15 amino acids. V lost 3 bases, J lost 0 bases, and 3 bases stayed unmatched. The CDR3 here is CASSETGGSTDTQYF. In DNA form, the CDR3 reads TGTGCCAGCAGCGAGACGGGGGGGAGCACAGATACGCAGTATTTT.

The chain recombines TRBV5-4 with TRBJ2-7; no reliable D call. V lost 6 bases, J lost 0 bases, and 13 bases lay in between. Germline V lookup: CDR1 SGHNT, CDR2 YYREEE (reference sequence). This CDR3 comprises 14 residues. CDR3 nucleotides: TGTGCCAGCACCAGAGAACAGAGCTCCTACGAGCAGTACTTC. Translation: CASTREQSSYEQYF.

The rearrangement links TRBV25-1 to TRBJ1-2, with D possibly TRBD1 on 6 matching bases. V lost 4 bases and J lost 4, with 13 bases in between. Looked up from germline, CDR1 is MGHDK and CDR2 is SYGVNS. This CDR3 region has 14 residues. CDR3 region: CASSGGHSSYGYTF. The CDR3 coding sequence is TGTGCCAGCAGTGGGGGACATTCGTCCTATGGCTACACCTTC.

This chain connects TRBV19 to TRBJ2-1; D is possibly TRBD2 (6 bases). Germline assignment: CDR1 LNHDA and CDR2 SQIVND (reference sequence). V lost 4 bases, J lost 1 base, and 17 bases lay in between. The CDR3 contains 17 residues. The chain's CDR3 is CASSTHSGLASYNEQFF. DNA for the CDR3: TGTGCCAGTAGTACTCACTCGGGACTGGCTTCCTACAATGAGCAGTTCTTC.

This clone showed up just a few times. The V gene is TRBV7-9, the J gene TRBJ1-5, with D tentatively TRBD1 (6 bases). This CDR3 has 16 amino acids. CDR1 and CDR2 (germline): SEHNR, FQNEAQ (reference sequence). V shed 1 base and J shed 5 bases, with 15 bases lying between them. DNA of the CDR3: TGTGCCAGCAGCTTAGTGCAGGGGCAGGGGTATCAGCCCCAGCATTTT. Residues: CASSLVQGQGYQPQHF.

The chain combines TRBV7-9 with TRBJ2-3, with D possibly being TRBD2 (5 bases). V lost 1 base and J 6 bases, leaving 14 bases between the germline ends. The CDR3 has 15 residues. The V gene's germline CDR1 is SEHNR and CDR2 FQNEAQ (reference sequence). CDR3 sequence reads: CASSLGGSSSDTQYF. In DNA, the CDR3 is TGTGCCAGCAGCTTAGGAGGGTCCAGCTCCGATACGCAGTATTTT.

J is TRBJ2-2 and V is TRBV19; possible D gene TRBD1, 5 bases. The CDR3 totals 16 residues. The germline CDR1 and CDR2 sequences are LNHDA and SQIVND (reference sequence). V was clipped by 5 bases and J by 4 bases, with 17 bases between them. The CDR3 is CASSSLGVSSTGELFF. In nucleotides, the CDR3 is TGTGCCAGTAGTTCCTTAGGGGTTTCAAGCACCGGGGAGCTGTTTTTT.